The 21 T cell receptor beta chains in this list originate from one sample, sequenced in a study of T cell responses to AZD1222 COVID-19 vaccine. Repertoires were generated with immunoSEQ multiplex PCR, while TCRdb's copy carries only in-frame clones and drops some. The top ten hold approximately 6% of the sample, which has about 130,000 clones, roughly 86% seen once. This specimen was peripheral blood, taken 28 days after the second AZD1222 dose. These receptors all come from an adult who received the AZD1222 COVID-19 vaccine.

The chain has TRBV6-5 and TRBJ1-2; perhaps TRBD1 as D (6 bases). CDR3 size: 13 residues. Trimming took 4 bases from V and 7 from J, leaving 13 bases between them. Germline V lookup: CDR1 MNHEY, CDR2 SVGAGI. The CDR3 sequence: CASSLRGALGYTF. DNA for the CDR3: TGTGCCAGCAGTTTACGGGGGGCGCTTGGCTACACCTTC.

This clone was counted a single time. The rearrangement joins TRBV7-2 to TRBJ2-1; TRBD2 aligns across 8 bases. The germline V gene has CDR1 SGHTA and CDR2 FQGNSA. Germline trimming cut 5 bases from V and 1 base from J; bases unmatched to any gene: 13. CDR3 size: 18 residues. The CDR3 here is CASSPSRGGASSYNEQFF. CDR3 nucleotides: TGTGCCAGCAGCCCCTCCCGGGGGGGCGCTTCATCCTACAATGAGCAGTTCTTC.

The rearrangement joins TRBV19 to TRBJ2-1, with a possible D match to TRBD1 (6 bases). CDR1 LNHDA and CDR2 SQIVND come from the germline V gene (reference sequence). The CDR3 has 12 amino acids. As DNA, the CDR3 is TGTGCTCCACCAGGGGATAGCAATGAGCAGTTCTTC. Protein: CAPPGDSNEQFF.

This CDR3 is CASSIYGTDYNEQFF. CDR3 DNA sequence: TGTGCCAGTAGTATTTACGGGACAGACTACAATGAGCAGTTCTTC. V and J are TRBV19 and TRBJ2-1; 7 bases align to TRBD1. The J segment lost 3 bases and the V segment lost 3 bases, leaving 5 bases of the junction unmatched. CDR3 size: 15 residues. Germline loops: CDR1 LNHDA, CDR2 SQIVND (reference sequence).

The rearrangement links TRBV18 to TRBJ2-1; D perhaps matches TRBD1 (6 bases). CDR1 is KGHSH and CDR2 is LQKENI in the germline V gene. V was pared by 6 bases and J by 6 bases, with 15 bases between. This CDR3 has 14 amino acids. The CDR3 loop reads CASSLQRGGNEQFF. CDR3 DNA: TGTGCCAGCTCCCTACAACGAGGGGGCAATGAGCAGTTCTTC. Based on the CDR3 plus reference TRBV18 and TRBJ2-1, the full variable domain is NAGVMQNPRHLVRRRGQEARLRCSPMKGHSHVYWYRQLPEEGLKFMVYLQKENIIDESGMPKERFSAEFPKEGPSILRIQQVVRGDSAAYFCASSLQRGGNEQFFGPGTRLTVL.

This clone was observed once. CDR3 residues: CASSYAGQGDEQYF. The DNA for the CDR3 is TGTGCCAGCAGTTACGCGGGACAGGGTGACGAGCAGTACTTC. The chain combines TRBV6-5 with TRBJ2-7; TRBD1 agrees at 9 bases. After removal of 2 bases from V and 5 bases from J, the junction contained 4 bases not matched to a gene. The CDR3 extends over 14 amino acids. Germline V CDR1 and CDR2: MNHEY, SVGAGI.

The count of this clone is one. This rearrangement joins TRBV5-1 to TRBJ2-5; D might be TRBD2 (5 bases). This CDR3 is 14 amino acids long. The germline CDR1 and CDR2 sequences are SGHRS and YFSETQ. V was trimmed by 1 base and J by 5 bases, leaving 12 bases between them. For the CDR3, the DNA is TGCGCCAGCAGCTTGTGGGAGCGAGGTGAGACCCAGTACTTC. This encodes CASSLWERGETQYF.

The chain employs TRBV18 and TRBJ1-4; D unclear. This CDR3 is built from 14 residues. V dropped 0 bases and J dropped 8 bases, with 10 bases sitting between them. Germline V CDR1 and CDR2: KGHSH, LQKENI. Written as DNA, the CDR3 is TGTGCCAGCTCACCACCAAAGAGCAGGGAAAAACTGTTTTTT. Amino acids: CASSPPKSREKLFF.

The chain uses TRBV30 and TRBJ2-3; 7 bases line up with TRBD1. Germline V gene lookup returns CDR1 GTSNPN and CDR2 SVGIG (reference sequence). The CDR3 spans 14 residues. Trimming took 5 bases from V and 1 from J; bases not matched to a gene: 6. CDR3 residues: CAWLRQGGTDTQYF. CDR3 bases: TGTGCCTGGCTTAGGCAGGGGGGCACAGATACGCAGTATTTT.

The chain links TRBV11-2 to TRBJ1-2; D may be TRBD1 (6 bases). The CDR3 runs to 13 residues. Trimming pared 6 bases from V and 8 bases from J, leaving 16 bases between. Germline V CDR1 and CDR2: SGHAT, FQNNGV. The CDR3 DNA reads TGTGCCAGCAGTCGGAACAGGGAATCCGGCTACACCTTC. It encodes CASSRNRESGYTF. The complete variable domain, with remaining parts taken from reference TRBV11-2 and TRBJ1-2, reads EAGVAQSPRYKIIEKRQSVAFWCNPISGHATLYWYQQILGQGPKLLIQFQNNGVVDDSQLPKDRFSAERLKGVDSTLKIQPAKLEDSAVYLCASSRNRESGYTFGSGTRLTVV.

V usage is TRBV18 and J usage is TRBJ2-5; D is perhaps TRBD1 or TRBD2 (5 bases each). Trimming took off 3 bases at V and 5 bases at J, with 10 bases between the two ends. Germline V gene lookup returns CDR1 KGHSH and CDR2 LQKENI. The CDR3 consists of 13 residues. CDR3 nucleotide sequence: TGTGCCAGCTCACCGGGCGAGGGGGAGACCCAGTACTTC. Amino acid sequence: CASSPGEGETQYF.

The V gene is TRBV28, the J gene TRBJ1-4; no reliable D call. Trimming pared 6 bases from V and 3 bases from J, leaving 14 bases between. Germline V gene data show CDR1 as MDHEN and CDR2 as SYDVKM. This CDR3 region has 15 residues. CDR3 sequence (DNA): TGTGCCAGCAGCCCTGGACGGATCCCTAATGAAAAACTGTTTTTT. The encoded protein is CASSPGRIPNEKLFF.

In DNA form, the CDR3 reads TGTGCCAGCAGCGATGGAAGGGTAACTAATGAGCAGTTCTTC. Translating gives CASSDGRVTNEQFF. The chain uses TRBV5-6 and TRBJ2-1; D gene uncertain. There are 14 residues in the CDR3. The germline CDR1 and CDR2 sequences are SGHDT and YYEEEE. V lost 4 bases, J lost 7 bases, and 15 bases lay in between.

The CDR3 DNA reads as TGTGCCACCAGCAGAGATACGGTTGTAAATGAGCAGTTCTTC. Translating it yields CATSRDTVVNEQFF. The chain links TRBV15 to TRBJ2-1; no definite D call. The V gene's germline CDR1 is LNHNV and CDR2 YYDKDF (reference sequence). V was cut by 0 bases and J by 7 bases, with 10 bases left in between. The CDR3 consists of 14 residues.

J is TRBJ1-2 and V is TRBV28; a possible D gene is TRBD1 (6 bases). This CDR3 spans 13 amino acids. Germline lookup yields CDR1 MDHEN and CDR2 SYDVKM. V was pared by 4 bases and J by 2 bases, with 8 bases between. The CDR3 here is CASSWGGNYGYTF. As DNA, the CDR3 is TGTGCCAGCAGTTGGGGGGGCAACTATGGCTACACCTTC.

The V and J genes are TRBV3-1 (or the pseudogene TRBV3-2) and TRBJ1-2, with 7 bases matching TRBD1. This CDR3 contains 14 residues. Losses at the gene ends were 4 bases for V and 4 bases for J; bases not matched to a gene: 6. Germline V CDR1 and CDR2: LGHDT, YNNKEL (reference sequence). The CDR3 is CASSPLAGGYGYTF. In DNA form, the CDR3 reads TGTGCCAGCAGCCCCTTGGCAGGGGGCTATGGCTACACCTTC.

This chain connects TRBV6-2 or TRBV6-3 to TRBJ2-3; TRBD1 might be the D (6 bases). Trimming pared 5 bases from V and 1 base from J, leaving 13 bases between. Germline V lookup: CDR1 MNHEY, CDR2 SVGEGT. CDR3 length equals 15 residues. The CDR3 sequence: CASSQQGIGTDTQYF. In DNA form, the CDR3 reads TGTGCCAGCAGTCAACAGGGTATCGGCACAGATACGCAGTATTTT.

The chain has TRBV18 and TRBJ1-5; D gene ambiguous. V lost 6 bases to trimming and J lost 0 bases, with 9 bases between them. This CDR3 region has 14 residues. Germline CDR1 KGHSH, CDR2 LQKENI. In DNA form, the CDR3 reads TGTGCCAGCTCCCCGATGGGTAGCAATCAGCCCCAGCATTTT. Translating it yields CASSPMGSNQPQHF.

The chain employs TRBV7-9 and TRBJ2-3; the D is unclear. The germline gives CDR1 SEHNR, CDR2 FQNEAQ (reference sequence). The CDR3 covers 11 residues. V lost 5 bases and J lost 6, with 6 bases in between. CDR3 DNA sequence: TGTGCCAGCAGCCCCCTGGATACGCAGTATTTT. It encodes CASSPLDTQYF.

This sequence joins TRBV4-1 and TRBJ2-5; 7 bases match TRBD1. Losses at the gene ends were 1 base for V and 3 bases for J; bases not matched to a gene: 5. Per the germline V gene, CDR1 is MGHRA and CDR2 is YSYEKL. The CDR3 spans 15 residues. Here the CDR3 DNA reads TGCGCCAGCAGCCAAGGACGAGGGGGCGAAGAGACCCAGTACTTC. It specifies CASSQGRGGEETQYF.

This clone was recorded once. The rearrangement links TRBV18 to TRBJ1-3; a possible D gene is TRBD1 (5 bases). This CDR3 is 15 amino acids long. Germline V gene data show CDR1 as KGHSH and CDR2 as LQKENI. Trimming cost V 6 bases and J 3 bases, with 15 bases left between them. CDR3 loop: CASSPRRGSGNTIYF. The CDR3 DNA reads TGTGCCAGCTCGCCCCGGCGGGGGAGTGGAAACACCATATATTTT.